The clone carrying this T cell receptor (beta chain) was recorded a few times. The antigen is undetermined. This specimen belongs to a study of T-cell memory formation after mild COVID-19. Across the whole study: Clustering of TCRs was largely donor specific.

Study conclusions and caveats: Mainly CM and EM harbored the contracting CD4+ clones; mainly EMRA harbored the CD8+ ones. Clones that contracted from day 15 to 85 were balanced CD4/CD8, while later expanders leaned CD4+. Memory sampled before infection contained some responding clones, suggesting cross-reactive memory joined.

Each CDR3 protein is one row after TCRdb ran MiXCR on the 5' RACE reads. This table has about 270,000 distinct CDR3 sequences, about a sixth appearing once. The origin of this receptor is a man aged 18 to 30 who had mild COVID-19 (a few samples of this study predate the infection). Cell type and time point are not known. The specimen was PBMCs or a T cell subset sorted from them (not recorded which).

The CDR3 loop reads CASAAGYTGELFF. The CDR3 region has the DNA TGTGCCAGCGCAGCGGGGTACACCGGGGAGCTGTTTTTT. The chain links TRBV3-1 to TRBJ2-2, with TRBD2 identical over 7 bases. Unmatched junction bases numbered 3, after V lost 8 bases and J lost 3 bases. This CDR3 contains 13 residues. Germline assignment: CDR1 LGHDT and CDR2 YNNKEL (reference sequence).